This TCR beta chain emerged from a study of control samples from healthy donors and cancer patients. CDR1 and CDR2 from the germline V gene are SEHNR and FQNEAQ (reference sequence). The V gene lost 4 bases and the J gene lost 0 bases, with 13 bases spanning the gap. CDR3 size: 16 residues. Measured with immunoSEQ multiplex PCR; TCRdb has only the in-frame clones, and not every one. The table has fewer than 200,000 clones, almost 90% seen once. This sequence joins TRBV7-9 and TRBJ2-4; D remains ambiguous. The TCR comes from a woman aged 25 to 39 in good health. Sequenced: blood. CDR3 amino acids: CASSSTNSIAKNIQYF. The CDR3 DNA follows: TGTGCCAGCAGCTCCACAAATTCGATAGCCAAAAACATTCAGTACTTC.